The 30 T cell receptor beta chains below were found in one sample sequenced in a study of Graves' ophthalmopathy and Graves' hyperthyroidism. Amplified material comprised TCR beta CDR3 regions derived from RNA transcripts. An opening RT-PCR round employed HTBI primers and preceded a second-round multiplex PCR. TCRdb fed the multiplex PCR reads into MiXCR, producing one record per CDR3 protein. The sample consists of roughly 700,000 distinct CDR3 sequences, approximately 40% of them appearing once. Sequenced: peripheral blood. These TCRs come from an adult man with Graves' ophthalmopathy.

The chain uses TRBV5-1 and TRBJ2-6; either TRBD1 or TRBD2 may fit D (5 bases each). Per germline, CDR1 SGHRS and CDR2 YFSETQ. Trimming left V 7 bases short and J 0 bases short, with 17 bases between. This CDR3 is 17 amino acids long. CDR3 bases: TGCGCCAGCGGAAGGGACGGTAGGGGCTCTGGGGCCAACGTCCTGACTTTC. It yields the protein CASGRDGRGSGANVLTF. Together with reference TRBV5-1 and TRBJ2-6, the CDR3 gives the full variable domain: KAGVTQTPRYLIKTRGQQVTLSCSPISGHRSVSWYQQTPGQGLQFLFEYFSETQRNKGNFPGRFSGRQFSNSRSEMNVSTLELGDSALYLCASGRDGRGSGANVLTFGAGSRLTVL.

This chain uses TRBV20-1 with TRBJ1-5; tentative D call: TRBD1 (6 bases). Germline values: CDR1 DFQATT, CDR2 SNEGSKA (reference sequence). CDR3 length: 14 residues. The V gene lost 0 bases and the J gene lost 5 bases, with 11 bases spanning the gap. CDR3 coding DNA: TGCAGTGCTAGAGATTTGAGGGGGGATCAGCCCCAGCATTTT. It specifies CSARDLRGDQPQHF.

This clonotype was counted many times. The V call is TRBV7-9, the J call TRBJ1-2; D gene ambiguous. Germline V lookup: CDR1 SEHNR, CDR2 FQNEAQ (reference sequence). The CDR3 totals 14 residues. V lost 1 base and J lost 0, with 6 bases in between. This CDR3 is CASSLDKANYGYTF. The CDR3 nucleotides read TGTGCCAGCAGCTTAGACAAAGCTAACTATGGCTACACCTTC.

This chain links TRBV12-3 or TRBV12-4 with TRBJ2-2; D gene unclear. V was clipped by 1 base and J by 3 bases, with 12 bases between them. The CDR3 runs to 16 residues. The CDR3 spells CASSLGRTVDTGELFF. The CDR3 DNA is TGTGCCAGCAGTTTAGGCAGGACGGTAGACACCGGGGAGCTGTTTTTT.

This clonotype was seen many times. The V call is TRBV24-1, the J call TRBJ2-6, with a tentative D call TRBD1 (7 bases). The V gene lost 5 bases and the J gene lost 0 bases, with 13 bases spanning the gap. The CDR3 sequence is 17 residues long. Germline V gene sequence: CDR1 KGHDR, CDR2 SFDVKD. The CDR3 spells CATSGRGPGSGANVLTF. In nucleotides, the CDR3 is TGTGCCACCAGTGGGAGGGGGCCCGGCTCTGGGGCCAACGTCCTGACTTTC.

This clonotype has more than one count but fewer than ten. CDR3 in DNA: TGCAGTGCTAGGGGGGCGGGAGGCCACCCCGAGCAGTACTTC. The encoded protein is CSARGAGGHPEQYF. The V gene is TRBV20-1, the J gene TRBJ2-7; TRBD2 aligns across 8 bases. The CDR3 has 14 amino acids. J gave up 6 bases and V 3 bases, and 10 bases lay outside the gene matches. CDR1 and CDR2 (germline): DFQATT, SNEGSKA (reference sequence).

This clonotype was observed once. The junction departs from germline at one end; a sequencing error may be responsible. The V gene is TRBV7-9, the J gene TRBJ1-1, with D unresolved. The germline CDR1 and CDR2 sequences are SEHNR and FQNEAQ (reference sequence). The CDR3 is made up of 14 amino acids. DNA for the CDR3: TGTGCCGGCAGCTTAGGGTTTCGGAACACTGAAGCTTTCTTT. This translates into CAGSLGFRNTEAFF.

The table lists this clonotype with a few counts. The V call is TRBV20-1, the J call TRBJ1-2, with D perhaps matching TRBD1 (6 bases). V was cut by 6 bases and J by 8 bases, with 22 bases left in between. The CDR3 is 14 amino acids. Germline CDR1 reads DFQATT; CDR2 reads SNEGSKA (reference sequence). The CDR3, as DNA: TGCAGTGCCCACAGGACAGAGAAGAGGGAGGGCTACACCTTC. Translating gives CSAHRTEKREGYTF.

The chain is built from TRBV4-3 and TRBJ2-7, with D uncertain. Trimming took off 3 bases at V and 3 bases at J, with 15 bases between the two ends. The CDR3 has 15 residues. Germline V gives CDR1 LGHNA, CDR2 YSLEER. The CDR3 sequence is CASSHFFEGIYEQYF. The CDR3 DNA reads TGCGCCAGCAGCCACTTCTTCGAAGGGATCTACGAGCAGTACTTC.

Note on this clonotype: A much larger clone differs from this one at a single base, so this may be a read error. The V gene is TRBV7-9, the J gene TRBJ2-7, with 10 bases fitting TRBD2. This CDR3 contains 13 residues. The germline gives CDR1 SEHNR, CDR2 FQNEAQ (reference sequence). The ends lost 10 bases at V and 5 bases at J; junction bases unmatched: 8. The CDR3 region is CANIKLAGNEQYF. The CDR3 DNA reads TGTGCCAACATCAAACTAGCGGGGAACGAGCAGTACTTC.

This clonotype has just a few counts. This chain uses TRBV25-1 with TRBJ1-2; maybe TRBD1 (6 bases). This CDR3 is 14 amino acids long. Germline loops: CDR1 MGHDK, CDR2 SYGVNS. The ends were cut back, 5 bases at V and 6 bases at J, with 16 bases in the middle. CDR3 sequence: CASSPQGPVDGYTF. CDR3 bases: TGTGCCAGCAGTCCACAGGGTCCGGTGGATGGCTACACCTTC.

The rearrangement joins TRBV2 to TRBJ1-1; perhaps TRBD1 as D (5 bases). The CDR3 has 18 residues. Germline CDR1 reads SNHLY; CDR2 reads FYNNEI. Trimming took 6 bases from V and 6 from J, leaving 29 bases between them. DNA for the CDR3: TGTGCCAGCAGCCAAGCAGTTGGGGGTTGGCAGGCCGATCCTGAAGCTTTCTTT. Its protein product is CASSQAVGGWQADPEAFF.

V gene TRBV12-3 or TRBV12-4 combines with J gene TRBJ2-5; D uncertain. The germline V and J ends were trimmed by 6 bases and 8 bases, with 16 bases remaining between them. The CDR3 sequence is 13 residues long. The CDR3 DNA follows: TGTGCCAGCAGCATTGTCAGCCATCCTACCCAGTACTTC. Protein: CASSIVSHPTQYF.

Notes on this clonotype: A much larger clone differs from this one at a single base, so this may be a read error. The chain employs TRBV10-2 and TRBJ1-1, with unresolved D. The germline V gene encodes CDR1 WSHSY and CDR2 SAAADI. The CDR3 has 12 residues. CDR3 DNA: TGCGCCAGCGGTGAACTAGAGACTGAAGCTTTCTTT. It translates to CASGELETEAFF.

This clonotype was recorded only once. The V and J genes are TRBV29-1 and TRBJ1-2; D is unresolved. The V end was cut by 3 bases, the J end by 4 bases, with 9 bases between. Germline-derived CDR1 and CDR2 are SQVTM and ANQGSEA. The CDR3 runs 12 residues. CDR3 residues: CSVEGQSYGYTF. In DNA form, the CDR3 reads TGCAGCGTTGAGGGCCAATCCTATGGCTACACCTTC.

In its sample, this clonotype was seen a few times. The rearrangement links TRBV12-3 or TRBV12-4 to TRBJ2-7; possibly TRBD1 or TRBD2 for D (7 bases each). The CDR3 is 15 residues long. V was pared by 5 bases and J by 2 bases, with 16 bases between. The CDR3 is CASSTSGTEAYEQYF. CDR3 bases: TGTGCCAGCAGTACAAGCGGGACAGAAGCCTACGAGCAGTACTTC.

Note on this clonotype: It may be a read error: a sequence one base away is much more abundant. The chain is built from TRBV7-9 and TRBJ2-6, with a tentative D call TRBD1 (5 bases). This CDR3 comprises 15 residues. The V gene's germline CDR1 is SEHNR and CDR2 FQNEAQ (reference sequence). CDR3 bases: TGTGCCAGCAGCCCCGACCGCTCTGGGGCCAACGTCCAGACTTTC. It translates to CASSPDRSGANVQTF.

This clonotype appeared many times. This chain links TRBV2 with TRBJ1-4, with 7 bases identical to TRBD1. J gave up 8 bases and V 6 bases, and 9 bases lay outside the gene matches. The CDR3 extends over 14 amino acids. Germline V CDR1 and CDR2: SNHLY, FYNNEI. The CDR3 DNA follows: TGTGCCAGCAGGGATCGGACAGGTCTAGAAAAACTGTTTTTT. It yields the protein CASRDRTGLEKLFF.

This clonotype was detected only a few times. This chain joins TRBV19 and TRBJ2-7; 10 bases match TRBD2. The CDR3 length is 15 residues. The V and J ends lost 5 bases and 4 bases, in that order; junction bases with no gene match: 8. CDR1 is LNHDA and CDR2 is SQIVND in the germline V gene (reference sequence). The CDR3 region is CASSGPSGSGYEQYF. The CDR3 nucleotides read TGTGCCAGTAGTGGACCTAGCGGGAGTGGTTACGAGCAGTACTTC.

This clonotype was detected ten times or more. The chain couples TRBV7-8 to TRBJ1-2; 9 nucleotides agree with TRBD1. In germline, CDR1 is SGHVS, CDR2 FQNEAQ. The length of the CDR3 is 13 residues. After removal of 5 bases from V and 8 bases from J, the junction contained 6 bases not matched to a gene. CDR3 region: CASSHADRGGYTF. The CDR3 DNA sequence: TGTGCCAGCAGCCATGCGGACAGGGGCGGCTACACCTTC.

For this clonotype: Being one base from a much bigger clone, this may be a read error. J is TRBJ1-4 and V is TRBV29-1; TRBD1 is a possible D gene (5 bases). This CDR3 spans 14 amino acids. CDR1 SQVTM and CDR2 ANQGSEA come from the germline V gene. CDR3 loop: CSVTRGDANEKLLF. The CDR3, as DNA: TGCAGCGTTACCCGGGGCGATGCTAATGAAAAACTGCTTTTT.

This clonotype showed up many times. The CDR3: CASSVGHSSYEQYF. The CDR3 coding sequence is TGTGCCAGCAGCGTCGGACATTCCTCCTACGAGCAGTACTTC. V is TRBV11-2 and J is TRBJ2-7, with TRBD1 as a possible D gene (5 bases). The CDR3 is 14 amino acids. Trimming left V 5 bases short and J 0 bases short, with 11 bases between. Germline CDR1 reads SGHAT; CDR2 reads FQNNGV.

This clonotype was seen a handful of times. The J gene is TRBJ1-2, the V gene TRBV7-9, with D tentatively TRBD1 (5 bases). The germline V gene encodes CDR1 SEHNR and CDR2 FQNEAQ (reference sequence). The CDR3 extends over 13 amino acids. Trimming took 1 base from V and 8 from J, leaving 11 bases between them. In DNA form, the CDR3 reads TGTGCCAGCAGCTTAGGACAGTTGGGCGGCTACACCTTC. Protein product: CASSLGQLGGYTF.

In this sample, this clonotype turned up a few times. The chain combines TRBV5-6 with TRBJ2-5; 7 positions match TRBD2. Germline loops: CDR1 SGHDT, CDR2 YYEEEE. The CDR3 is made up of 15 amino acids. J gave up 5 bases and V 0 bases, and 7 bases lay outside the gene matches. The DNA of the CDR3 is TGTGCCAGCAGCTTGGTCGGACTAGTAAGCGAGACCCAGTACTTC. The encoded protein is CASSLVGLVSETQYF.

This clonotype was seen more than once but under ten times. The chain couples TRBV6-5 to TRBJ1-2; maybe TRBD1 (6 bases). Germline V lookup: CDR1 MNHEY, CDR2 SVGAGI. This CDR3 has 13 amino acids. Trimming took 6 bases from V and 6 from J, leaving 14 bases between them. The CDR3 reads CASSQNRVHGYTF. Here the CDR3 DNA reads TGTGCCAGCAGCCAAAACAGGGTCCATGGCTACACCTTC.

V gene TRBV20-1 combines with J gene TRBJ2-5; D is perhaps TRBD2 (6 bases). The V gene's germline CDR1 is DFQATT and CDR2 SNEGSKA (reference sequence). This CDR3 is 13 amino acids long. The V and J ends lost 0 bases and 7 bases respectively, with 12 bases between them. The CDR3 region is CSARDEAAGTQYF. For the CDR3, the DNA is TGCAGTGCTAGAGATGAGGCAGCGGGGACCCAGTACTTC.

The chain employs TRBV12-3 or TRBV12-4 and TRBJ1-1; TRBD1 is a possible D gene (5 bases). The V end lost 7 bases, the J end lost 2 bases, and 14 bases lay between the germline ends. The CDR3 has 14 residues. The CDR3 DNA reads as TGTGCCAGCAATCTTGGGACGGTAAACACTGAAGCTTTCTTT. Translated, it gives CASNLGTVNTEAFF.

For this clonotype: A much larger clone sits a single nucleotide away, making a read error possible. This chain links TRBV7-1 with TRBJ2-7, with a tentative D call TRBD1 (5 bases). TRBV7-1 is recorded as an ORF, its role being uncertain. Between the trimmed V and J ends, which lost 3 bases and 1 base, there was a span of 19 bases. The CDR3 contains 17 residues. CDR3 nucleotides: TGTGCCAGCAGCTCCGGTAGGGCAGGGAAGGTGTCCTACGAGCAGTACTTC. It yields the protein CASSSGRAGKVSYEQYF.

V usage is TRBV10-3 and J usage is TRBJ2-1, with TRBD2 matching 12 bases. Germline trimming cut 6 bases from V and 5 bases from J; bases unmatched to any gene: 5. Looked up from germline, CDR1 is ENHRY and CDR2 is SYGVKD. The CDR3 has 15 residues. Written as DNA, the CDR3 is TGTGCCATCAGCCCTAGCGGGAGGGCCCACAATGAGCAGTTCTTC. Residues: CAISPSGRAHNEQFF.

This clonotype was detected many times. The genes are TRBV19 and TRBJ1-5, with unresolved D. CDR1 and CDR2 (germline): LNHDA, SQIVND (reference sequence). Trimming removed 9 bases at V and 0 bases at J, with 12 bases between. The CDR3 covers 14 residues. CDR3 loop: CASNTLYSNQPQHF. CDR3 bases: TGTGCCAGCAATACTCTTTATAGCAATCAGCCCCAGCATTTT.